Given below is one TCR beta chain in context. Its specificity is not known. This entry comes from a study of CD8 T cells in Susac syndrome. Study-wide points: Within Susac syndrome CD4+ T cell repertoires, clonal expansion was not evident.

The ends lost 5 bases at V and 3 bases at J; junction bases unmatched: 10. The germline V gene encodes CDR1 MNHNS and CDR2 SASEGT. This CDR3 has 17 residues. Reverse transcription of roughly 0.5 to 1 ug RNA used random hexamers. The amplification used immunoSEQ multiplex PCR on TCR beta CDR3; it spanned 54 Vbeta and 13 Jbeta. Each CDR3 protein is one row after TCRdb ran MiXCR on the immunoSEQ multiplex PCR reads. The data contain roughly 180,000 distinct CDR3 sequences, about 94% of them singletons. The chain uses TRBV6-1 and TRBJ1-2; 12 bases agree with TRBD1. The sequence was obtained from a human donor with Susac syndrome. The sample consisted of CD4+ T cells from PBMCs. The CDR3 spells CASSPNPGTGGHYGYTF. The CDR3 DNA follows: TGTGCCAGCAGTCCCAACCCAGGGACAGGGGGCCACTATGGCTACACCTTC.